This entry describes one T cell receptor (beta chain). This record belongs to a study of shared T cell receptors in the human thymus. There are 14 residues in the CDR3. V was pared by 4 bases and J by 3 bases, with 9 bases between. Looked up from germline, CDR1 is LNHNV and CDR2 is YYDKDF (reference sequence). Using immunoSEQ multiplex PCR, the repertoire was profiled, and TCRdb retains in-frame clones only, with some absent. The table includes about 380,000 clones, 95% detected once. This sequence originates from a human donor. Sequencing was done on a sample of thymocytes. The chain couples TRBV15 to TRBJ1-4; the D is unclear. The CDR3 protein is CATSIRKPNEKLFF. The DNA for the CDR3 is TGTGCCACCAGCATCAGAAAGCCTAATGAAAAACTGTTTTTT.